Each of the 4 T cell receptor beta chains below was sequenced from the same sample in a study of CD8 T cells in ankylosing spondylitis. Each CDR3 protein is one row after TCRdb ran MiXCR on the 5' RACE reads. The data hold approximately 350,000 distinct CDR3 sequences, with more than 20% observed a single time. The sample comprised blood, either unsorted or a sorted T cell fraction (not recorded which). Receptors originate from a male donor with ankylosing spondylitis or in good health (not recorded which).

This clonotype was seen a few times. The chain joins TRBV12-3 or TRBV12-4 to TRBJ2-3; D gene uncertain. The CDR3 extends over 14 amino acids. Trimming shortened V by 6 bases and J by 5 bases, and 15 bases separated the two germline ends. The CDR3, as DNA: TGTGCCAGCAGAAGGACCATGCTGGGAGATACGCAGTATTTT. Translated, it gives CASRRTMLGDTQYF.

This clonotype has more than one count but fewer than ten. The chain recombines TRBV29-1 with TRBJ2-7; D remains unclear. Germline CDR1 is SQVTM and CDR2 is ANQGSEA. This CDR3 has 12 amino acids. V shed 1 base and J shed 7 bases, with 11 bases lying between them. The CDR3 DNA reads as TGCAGCGTTGAAGGCTTGGGTGGGGAGCAGTACTTC. Encoded protein: CSVEGLGGEQYF.

In its sample, this clonotype was seen a few times. The chain combines TRBV4-2 with TRBJ2-1; 12 bases match TRBD2. The CDR3 is 19 residues long. Germline CDR1 reads LGHNA; CDR2 reads YNFKEQ. The trim removed 0 bases at V and 4 bases at J, leaving 10 bases unmatched. CDR3 DNA: TGTGCCAGCAGCCAAGAAGAGGCTAGCGGGGGGGCCGGTTACAATGAGCAGTTCTTC. Translation gives CASSQEEASGGAGYNEQFF.

This clonotype was recorded a few times. The genes are TRBV10-2 and TRBJ2-3, with 7 nucleotides matching TRBD1. V lost 6 bases and J lost 8; bases outside the gene matches: 8. This CDR3 has 13 residues. The V gene's germline CDR1 is WSHSY and CDR2 SAAADI. CDR3 sequence: CASRETGSGTQYF. The CDR3 nucleotides read TGCGCCAGCAGAGAGACAGGGTCAGGTACGCAGTATTTT.